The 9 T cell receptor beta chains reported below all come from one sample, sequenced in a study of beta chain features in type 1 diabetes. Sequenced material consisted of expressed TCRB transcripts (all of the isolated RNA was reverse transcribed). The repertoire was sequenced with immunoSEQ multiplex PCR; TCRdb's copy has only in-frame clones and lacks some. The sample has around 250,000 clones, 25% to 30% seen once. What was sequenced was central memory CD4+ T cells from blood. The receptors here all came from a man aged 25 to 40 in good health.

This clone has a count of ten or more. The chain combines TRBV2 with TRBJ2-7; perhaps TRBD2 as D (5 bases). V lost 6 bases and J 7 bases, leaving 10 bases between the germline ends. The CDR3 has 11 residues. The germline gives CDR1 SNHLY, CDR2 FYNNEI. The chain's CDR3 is CASSGEGEQYF. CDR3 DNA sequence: TGTGCCAGCAGCGGGGAAGGGGAGCAGTACTTC.

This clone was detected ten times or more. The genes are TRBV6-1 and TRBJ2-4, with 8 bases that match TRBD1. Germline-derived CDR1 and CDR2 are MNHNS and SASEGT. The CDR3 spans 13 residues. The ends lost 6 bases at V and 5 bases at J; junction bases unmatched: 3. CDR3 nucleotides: TGTGCCAGCAGGTCGACAGGGGAAAACATTCAGTACTTC. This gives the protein CASRSTGENIQYF.

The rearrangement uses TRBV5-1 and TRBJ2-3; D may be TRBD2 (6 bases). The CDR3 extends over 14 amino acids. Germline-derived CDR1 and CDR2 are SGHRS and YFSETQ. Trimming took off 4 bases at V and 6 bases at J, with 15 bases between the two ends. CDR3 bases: TGCGCCAGCAGCGGCGGGACCTGGGCGGATACGCAGTATTTT. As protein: CASSGGTWADTQYF.

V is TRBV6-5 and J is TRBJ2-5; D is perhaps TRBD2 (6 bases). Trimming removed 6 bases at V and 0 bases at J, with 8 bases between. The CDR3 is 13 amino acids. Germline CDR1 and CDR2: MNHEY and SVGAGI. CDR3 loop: CASSREYQETQYF. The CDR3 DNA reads TGTGCCAGCAGCCGGGAGTACCAAGAGACCCAGTACTTC.

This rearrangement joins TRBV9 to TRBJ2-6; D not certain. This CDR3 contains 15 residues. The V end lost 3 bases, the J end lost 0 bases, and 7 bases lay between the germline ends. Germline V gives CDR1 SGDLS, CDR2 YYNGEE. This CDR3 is CASSEVHSGANVLTF. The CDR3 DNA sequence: TGTGCCAGCAGCGAGGTACACTCTGGGGCCAACGTCCTGACTTTC.

CDR3 in DNA: TGTGCCAGCAGTTCGTGGACTAGCGCGGAGACCCAGTACTTC. It codes for CASSSWTSAETQYF. V and J are TRBV28 and TRBJ2-5; 9 bases match TRBD2. J lost 5 bases, V lost 4 bases, and 5 bases had no gene match. The CDR3 extends over 14 amino acids. Germline assignment: CDR1 MDHEN and CDR2 SYDVKM. The full variable domain, completed using reference TRBV28 and TRBJ2-5, is DVKVTQSSRYLVKRTGEKVFLECVQDMDHENMFWYRQDPGLGLRLIYFSYDVKMKEKGDIPEGYSVSREKKERFSLILESASTNQTSMYLCASSSWTSAETQYFGPGTRLLVL.

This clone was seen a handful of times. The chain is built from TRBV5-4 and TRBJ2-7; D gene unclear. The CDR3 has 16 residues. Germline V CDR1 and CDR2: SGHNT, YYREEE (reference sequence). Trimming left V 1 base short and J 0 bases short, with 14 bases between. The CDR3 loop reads CASSLSSIIHSYEQYF. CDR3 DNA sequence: TGTGCCAGCAGCTTGAGCAGCATTATTCACTCCTACGAGCAGTACTTC.

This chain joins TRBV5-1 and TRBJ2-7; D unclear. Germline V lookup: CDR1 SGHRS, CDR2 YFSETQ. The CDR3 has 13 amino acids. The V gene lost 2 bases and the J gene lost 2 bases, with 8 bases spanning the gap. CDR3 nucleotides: TGCGCCAGCAGCTTAACCGCTACCTACGAGCAGTACTTC. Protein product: CASSLTATYEQYF.

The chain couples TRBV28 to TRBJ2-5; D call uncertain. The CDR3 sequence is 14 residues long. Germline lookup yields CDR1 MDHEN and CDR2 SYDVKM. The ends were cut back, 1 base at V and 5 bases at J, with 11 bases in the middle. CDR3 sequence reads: CASSLSGWAETQYF. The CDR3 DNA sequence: TGTGCCAGCAGTTTATCCGGTTGGGCGGAGACCCAGTACTTC.